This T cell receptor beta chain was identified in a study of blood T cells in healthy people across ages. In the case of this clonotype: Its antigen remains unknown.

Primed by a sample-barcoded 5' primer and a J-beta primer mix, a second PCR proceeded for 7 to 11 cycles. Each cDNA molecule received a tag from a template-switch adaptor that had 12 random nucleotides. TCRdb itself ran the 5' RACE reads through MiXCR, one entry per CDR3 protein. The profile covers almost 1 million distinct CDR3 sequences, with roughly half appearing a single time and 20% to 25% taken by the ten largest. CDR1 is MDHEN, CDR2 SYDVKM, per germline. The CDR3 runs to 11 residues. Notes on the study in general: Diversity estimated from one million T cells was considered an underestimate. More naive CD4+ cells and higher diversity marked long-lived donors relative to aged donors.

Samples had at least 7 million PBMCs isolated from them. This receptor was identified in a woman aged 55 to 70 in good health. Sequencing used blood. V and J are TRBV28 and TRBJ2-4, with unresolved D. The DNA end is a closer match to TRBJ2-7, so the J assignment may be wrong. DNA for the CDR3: TGTGCCAGCAGTTTTCTCCGCGAGCAGTACTTC. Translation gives CASSFLREQYF.